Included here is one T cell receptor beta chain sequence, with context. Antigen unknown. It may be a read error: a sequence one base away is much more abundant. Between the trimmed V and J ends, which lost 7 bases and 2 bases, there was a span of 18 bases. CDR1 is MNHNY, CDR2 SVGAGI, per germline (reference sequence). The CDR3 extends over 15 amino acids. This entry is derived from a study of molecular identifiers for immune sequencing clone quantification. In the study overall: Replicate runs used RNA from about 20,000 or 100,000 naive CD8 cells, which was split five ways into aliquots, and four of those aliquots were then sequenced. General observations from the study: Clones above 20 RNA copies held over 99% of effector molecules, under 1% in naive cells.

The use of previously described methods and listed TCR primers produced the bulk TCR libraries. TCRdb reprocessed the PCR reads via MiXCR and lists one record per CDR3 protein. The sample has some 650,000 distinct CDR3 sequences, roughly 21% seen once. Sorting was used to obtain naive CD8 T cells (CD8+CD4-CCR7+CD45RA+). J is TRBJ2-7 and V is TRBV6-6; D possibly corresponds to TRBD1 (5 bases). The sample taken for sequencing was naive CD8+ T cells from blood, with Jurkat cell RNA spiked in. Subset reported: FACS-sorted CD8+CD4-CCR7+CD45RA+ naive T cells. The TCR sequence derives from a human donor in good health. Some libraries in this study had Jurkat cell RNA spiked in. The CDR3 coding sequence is TGTGCCAGCAATTCCTTGGACATCGGAACCTACGAGCAGTACTTC. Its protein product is CASNSLDIGTYEQYF.